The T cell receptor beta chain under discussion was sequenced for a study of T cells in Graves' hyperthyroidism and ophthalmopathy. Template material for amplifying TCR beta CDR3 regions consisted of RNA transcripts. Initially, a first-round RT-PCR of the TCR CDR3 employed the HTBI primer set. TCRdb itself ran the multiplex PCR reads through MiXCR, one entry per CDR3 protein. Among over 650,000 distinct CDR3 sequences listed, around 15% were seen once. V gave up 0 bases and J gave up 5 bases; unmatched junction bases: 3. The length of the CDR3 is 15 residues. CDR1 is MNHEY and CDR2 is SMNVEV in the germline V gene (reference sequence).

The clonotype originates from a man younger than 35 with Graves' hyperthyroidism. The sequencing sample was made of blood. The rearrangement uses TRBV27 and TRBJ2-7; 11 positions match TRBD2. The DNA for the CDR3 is TGTGCCAGCAGTTTATCTAGCGGGAGGGCGAACGAGCAGTACTTC. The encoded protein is CASSLSSGRANEQYF.